Below are 9 T cell receptor beta chains sequenced from a single sample in a study of shared clonotypes between healthy human individuals. Naive CD8 populations comprised CD45RO-negative cells positively selected for CCR7, excluding terminally differentiated effector memory CD45RA+ cells. The data were produced by immunoSEQ multiplex PCR, yet TCRdb's version contains in-frame clones alone and is incomplete. The sample lists 2 million to 2.5 million clones, 90% to 95% occurring once. What was sequenced was naive CD8+ T cells from PBMCs. Every receptor here comes from a man between 18 and 29 years old in good health. Some clones in this sample may be carry-over from other donors' samples.

This clone has a single count. The rearrangement links TRBV5-1 to TRBJ2-2, with D perhaps TRBD1 (6 bases). The CDR3 sequence is 16 residues long. V was pared by 3 bases and J by 6 bases, with 18 bases between. Germline V gene lookup returns CDR1 SGHRS and CDR2 YFSETQ. CDR3 protein: CASSWDRIGGPGELFF. The CDR3, as DNA: TGCGCCAGCAGCTGGGACCGCATAGGGGGTCCCGGGGAGCTGTTTTTT.

The chain combines TRBV28 with TRBJ2-2; unclear D gene. The CDR3 consists of 16 residues. Germline V gene data show CDR1 as MDHEN and CDR2 as SYDVKM. The germline V and J ends were trimmed by 3 bases and 0 bases, with 11 bases remaining between them. CDR3 sequence: CASSFGRYANTGELFF. CDR3 DNA: TGTGCCAGCAGTTTTGGGCGTTACGCGAACACCGGGGAGCTGTTTTTT.

The CDR3 bases are TGTGCCAGGCAGGGTGAAAGGAACACTGAAGCTTTCTTT. Translated: CARQGERNTEAFF. This sequence joins TRBV27 and TRBJ1-1; possibly TRBD1 for D (5 bases). Germline loops: CDR1 MNHEY, CDR2 SMNVEV (reference sequence). The CDR3 consists of 13 residues. Trimming shortened V by 9 bases and J by 1 base, and 12 bases separated the two germline ends.

The CDR3 DNA reads TGTGCCAGCAGCCAGAGCCGTAGTGAGCAGTTCTTC. It codes for CASSQSRSEQFF. This chain links TRBV14 with TRBJ2-1; D is uncertain. The CDR3 runs to 12 residues. V shed 3 bases and J shed 9 bases, with 9 bases lying between them. Germline CDR1 is SGHDN and CDR2 is FVKESK.

V usage is TRBV21-1 and J usage is TRBJ1-2; the table gives TRBD1 as D, unverified against the DNA. TRBV21-1 is a known pseudogene. The CDR3 loop spans 13 amino acids. CDR3 sequence (DNA): TGTGCCAGCAGCAAAGGGACATCGGATGGCTACACCTTC. Encoded protein: CASSKGTSDGYTF.

This chain joins TRBV18 and TRBJ2-3; 7 nucleotides align to TRBD1. Germline V gene lookup returns CDR1 KGHSH and CDR2 LQKENI. The CDR3 extends over 18 amino acids. V trimming: 3 bases; J trimming: 0 bases; junction bases outside the gene matches: 12. The CDR3 protein is CASSPAPPGTASTDTQYF. The CDR3 nucleotides read TGTGCCAGCTCACCCGCCCCCCCCGGGACAGCTAGCACAGATACGCAGTATTTT.

This chain uses TRBV2 with TRBJ1-3; no reliable D call. This CDR3 contains 17 residues. Germline CDR1 and CDR2: SNHLY and FYNNEI. Deletions cut 6 bases from V and 0 bases from J, with 18 bases between. CDR3 region: CASSDHPDVVSGNTIYF. The CDR3 bases are TGTGCCAGCAGCGACCATCCCGACGTAGTCTCTGGAAACACCATATATTTT. The whole variable domain, filled in from reference TRBV2 and TRBJ1-3, reads EPEVTQTPSHQVTQMGQEVILRCVPISNHLYFYWYRQILGQKVEFLVSFYNNEISEKSEIFDDQFSVERPDGSNFTLKIRSTKLEDSAMYFCASSDHPDVVSGNTIYFGEGSWLTVV.

On this clone itself: The same CDR3 arises from other DNA sequences in this sample as well. DNA of the CDR3: TGCGCCAGCAGCCCCGGCGGGGGTTCCTACGAGCAGTACTTC. Its translation: CASSPGGGSYEQYF. The rearrangement links TRBV5-1 to TRBJ2-7, with 7 bases matching TRBD2. Trimming took 4 bases from V and 1 from J; bases not matched to a gene: 5. This CDR3 has 14 residues. Germline values: CDR1 SGHRS, CDR2 YFSETQ. The entire variable domain, with the rest obtained from reference TRBV5-1 and TRBJ2-7, is as follows: KAGVTQTPRYLIKTRGQQVTLSCSPISGHRSVSWYQQTPGQGLQFLFEYFSETQRNKGNFPGRFSGRQFSNSRSEMNVSTLELGDSALYLCASSPGGGSYEQYFGPGTRLTVT.

This clone was counted a single time. The chain carries TRBV2 and TRBJ1-1; D gene uncertain. Trimming shortened V by 3 bases and J by 2 bases, and 4 bases separated the two germline ends. Germline assignment: CDR1 SNHLY and CDR2 FYNNEI. This CDR3 comprises 12 residues. The CDR3 DNA reads as TGTGCCAGCAGTGACAGAAACACTGAAGCTTTCTTT. It codes for CASSDRNTEAFF.